This T cell receptor (beta chain) was recorded in a study of T cell clones after liver transplantation. CDR3 length equals 14 residues. Trimming took 3 bases from V and 5 from J, leaving 10 bases between them. Germline V gene lookup returns CDR1 MNHEY and CDR2 SMNVEV (reference sequence). Only in-frame clones appear in the TCRdb table, and some are missing; sequencing was by immunoSEQ multiplex PCR. The sample lists roughly 20,000 clones; 93% were seen once. The chain is built from TRBV27 and TRBJ2-2; TRBD2 is a possible D gene (6 bases). This receptor was taken from a human patient who received a liver transplant. Certain T cells may be donor cells from the graft. The sequencing used CD8+ T cells from blood, collected around 25 months after liver transplant. As DNA, the CDR3 is TGTGCCAGCAGTTTCGGAGGGCCTACCGGGGAGCTGTTTTTT. This translates into CASSFGGPTGELFF.